One and the same sample provided the 24 T cell receptor beta chains below, sequenced in a study of cytomegalovirus exposure and HLA in healthy donors. This table comes from immunoSEQ multiplex PCR, and its TCRdb copy is limited to in-frame clones, with some not included. The sample contains approximately 130,000 clones, approximately 81% of which appear only once. Sequenced sample: PBMCs. Source of these receptors: a woman aged 25 to 45 in good health and CMV-seronegative.

The chain links TRBV7-9 to TRBJ1-4; 8 positions match TRBD1. The CDR3 has 17 amino acids. The ends lost 5 bases at V and 1 base at J; junction bases unmatched: 9. Per germline, CDR1 SEHNR and CDR2 FQNEAQ (reference sequence). The CDR3 DNA follows: TGTGCCAGCAGCCAGAACCCCAGGGGGCAAACTAATGAAAAACTGTTTTTT. Amino acid sequence: CASSQNPRGQTNEKLFF.

This clone has only one observation. V is TRBV6-5 and J is TRBJ2-7, with TRBD2 as a possible D gene (5 bases). Germline-derived CDR1 and CDR2 are MNHEY and SVGAGI. The CDR3 spans 12 residues. V lost 6 bases and J lost 7, with 13 bases in between. This chain's CDR3 is CASSSRTGEQYF. Written as DNA, the CDR3 is TGTGCCAGCAGCTCCCGGACGGGAGAGCAGTACTTC.

On this clone: Without the conserved terminal phenylalanine or tryptophan, this CDR3 likely stems from a read error. The DNA is left out, because the CDR3 cannot be placed on it with certainty; the CDR3 is given as TCRdb lists it. The CDR3: CAPGQGSL. The rearrangement joins TRBV21-1 to TRBJ2-7; TRBD1 is taken as the D call from the table, unchecked against the DNA. TRBV21-1 is a known pseudogene. The CDR3 length is 8 residues, termini included.

The chain has TRBV18 and TRBJ1-6; 9 bases line up with TRBD1. Unmatched junction bases numbered 9, after V lost 4 bases and J lost 5 bases. Germline V gene sequence: CDR1 KGHSH, CDR2 LQKENI. This CDR3 is built from 17 residues. The CDR3 DNA sequence: TGTGCCAGCTCACAACTACAGGGGGCTAAGAATAATTCACCCCTCCACTTT. Translation gives CASSQLQGAKNNSPLHF.

The V and J genes are TRBV30 and TRBJ2-1; 9 nucleotides align to TRBD1. V was pared by 0 bases and J by 5 bases, with 5 bases of the junction left unmatched. From germline, CDR1 is GTSNPN and CDR2 SVGIG (reference sequence). CDR3 length: 15 amino acids. The CDR3 DNA is TGTGCCTGGAGTGTAGGGACAGGGAAAAACAATGAGCAGTTCTTC. It yields the protein CAWSVGTGKNNEQFF. Drawing the rest from reference TRBV30 and TRBJ2-1, the complete variable domain is SQTIHQWPATLVQPVGSPLSLECTVEGTSNPNLYWYRQAAGRGLQLLFYSVGIGQISSEVPQNLSASRPQDRQFILSSKKLLLSDSGFYLCAWSVGTGKNNEQFFGPGTRLTVL.

This clone was recorded only once. The V gene is TRBV12-5, the J gene TRBJ2-1; no clear D gene. This CDR3 spans 14 amino acids. V lost 7 bases to trimming and J lost 0 bases, with 10 bases between them. Looked up from germline, CDR1 is LGHNT and CDR2 is FRNRAP. In DNA form, the CDR3 reads TGTGCTAGTGCCTGGCCCAGCTCCTACAATGAGCAGTTCTTC. Encoded protein: CASAWPSSYNEQFF.

The rearrangement uses TRBV7-2 and TRBJ2-1; a possible D gene is TRBD1 (5 bases). The germline V and J ends were trimmed by 1 base and 8 bases, with 9 bases remaining between them. Germline V gene sequence: CDR1 SGHTA, CDR2 FQGNSA. This CDR3 has 13 amino acids. The CDR3 DNA reads as TGTGCCAGCAGCTTAGGGGAAGGGGATGAGCAGTTCTTC. This translates into CASSLGEGDEQFF. Full variable domain (outside the CDR3, taken from reference TRBV7-2 and TRBJ2-1): GAGVSQSPSNKVTEKGKDVELRCDPISGHTALYWYRQSLGQGLEFLIYFQGNSAPDKSGLPSDRFSAERTGGSVSTLTIQRTQQEDSAVYLCASSLGEGDEQFFGPGTRLTVL.

J is TRBJ2-7 and V is TRBV6-5; TRBD1 aligns across 9 bases. After removal of 4 bases from V and 0 bases from J, the junction contained 4 bases not matched to a gene. The germline V gene has CDR1 MNHEY and CDR2 SVGAGI. This CDR3 comprises 15 residues. The CDR3 DNA is TGTGCCAGCAGTTCAACAGGGGGCGCCTCCTACGAGCAGTACTTC. Its translation: CASSSTGGASYEQYF.

This sequence joins TRBV7-8 and TRBJ2-4; a weak D match, TRBD1 (6 bases). The V gene lost 8 bases and the J gene lost 5 bases, with 16 bases spanning the gap. CDR1 and CDR2 from the germline V gene are SGHVS and FQNEAQ. The CDR3 is 14 residues long. The DNA for the CDR3 is TGTGCCAGCCAGTCGGGACATTTGCAAAACATTCAGTACTTC. Encoded protein: CASQSGHLQNIQYF.

The genes are TRBV28 and TRBJ2-1, with TRBD2 matching 9 bases. The V segment lost 10 bases and the J segment 7 bases; nucleotides outside the gene matches: 11. CDR1 is MDHEN, CDR2 SYDVKM, per germline. The CDR3 runs 14 residues. CDR3 DNA: TGTGCCACCCTGCCGGGACTAGCTAGGAATGAGCAGTTCTTC. This encodes CATLPGLARNEQFF.

A single count supports this clone. Other DNA variants within this sample encode the same CDR3. The CDR3 DNA reads as TGTGCCAGCAGTCCGTATAGCAATCAGCCCCAGCATTTT. It is translated as CASSPYSNQPQHF. J is TRBJ1-5 and V is TRBV6-5, with no clear D. The CDR3 length is 13 residues. With 5 bases removed from V and 0 bases from J, the gap between germline ends came to 5 bases. The germline V gene has CDR1 MNHEY and CDR2 SVGAGI.

The chain employs TRBV4-3 and TRBJ2-3; 8 nucleotides agree with TRBD2. This CDR3 is built from 16 residues. V lost 1 base and J lost 2; bases outside the gene matches: 5. The germline V gene has CDR1 LGHNA and CDR2 YSLEER. CDR3 nucleotides: TGCGCCAGCAGCCAAGGGGGGGGACTAGTCACAGATACGCAGTATTTT. Amino acid sequence: CASSQGGGLVTDTQYF.

The chain uses TRBV15 and TRBJ2-7; TRBD2 aligns across 11 bases. V lost 0 bases, J lost 10 bases, and 8 bases stayed unmatched. Per the germline V gene, CDR1 is LNHNV and CDR2 is YYDKDF (reference sequence). This CDR3 is built from 15 residues. The CDR3 protein is CATSRDPTSGEKQYF. The CDR3 DNA is TGTGCCACCAGCAGAGATCCGACTAGCGGGGAAAAACAGTACTTC.

The chain links TRBV18 to TRBJ2-2; 9 bases are shared with TRBD1. With 1 base clipped from V and 6 bases from J, the junction kept 3 bases outside the gene matches. This CDR3 has 15 amino acids. Germline CDR1 is KGHSH and CDR2 is LQKENI. The CDR3 coding sequence is TGTGCCAGCTCACCACGGGACAGGGTAGCCGGGGAGCTGTTTTTT. Its translation is CASSPRDRVAGELFF. The variable domain in full, completed from reference TRBV18 and TRBJ2-2, reads NAGVMQNPRHLVRRRGQEARLRCSPMKGHSHVYWYRQLPEEGLKFMVYLQKENIIDESGMPKERFSAEFPKEGPSILRIQQVVRGDSAAYFCASSPRDRVAGELFFGEGSRLTVL.

The V and J genes are TRBV27 and TRBJ1-4; 9 nucleotides match TRBD1. Germline V gene sequence: CDR1 MNHEY, CDR2 SMNVEV (reference sequence). The CDR3 is made up of 14 amino acids. J gave up 5 bases and V 4 bases, and 2 bases lay outside the gene matches. CDR3 nucleotides: TGTGCCAGCAGTTCCGGGACAGGGAATGAAAAACTGTTTTTT. Protein sequence: CASSSGTGNEKLFF.

This clone has only one observation. The chain joins TRBV11-3 to TRBJ2-3; 8 bases fit TRBD1. This CDR3 region has 16 residues. The V gene end was trimmed by 5 bases and the J gene end by 6 bases; junction bases not matched to a gene: 13. Germline V gene data show CDR1 as SGHNT and CDR2 as YENEEA. CDR3 in DNA: TGTGCCAGCAGCCGATCGGACAGGGAGTTCGGTGATACGCAGTATTTT. Translating gives CASSRSDREFGDTQYF.

The chain employs TRBV7-9 and TRBJ1-1; a possible D gene is TRBD1 (5 bases). This CDR3 is 15 amino acids long. V dropped 2 bases and J dropped 1 base, with 11 bases sitting between them. In germline, CDR1 is SEHNR, CDR2 FQNEAQ (reference sequence). The CDR3 sequence: CASSLRTGPNTEAFF. DNA for the CDR3: TGTGCCAGCAGCTTAAGAACAGGTCCGAACACTGAAGCTTTCTTT.

This chain links TRBV10-3 with TRBJ2-3; the match to TRBD2 covers 7 bases. Germline loops: CDR1 ENHRY, CDR2 SYGVKD. The CDR3 is made up of 16 amino acids. With 0 bases clipped from V and 4 bases from J, the junction kept 7 bases outside the gene matches. For the CDR3, the DNA is TGTGCCATCAGTGAGTCAGGTGCGGGGAGGGCAGATACGCAGTATTTT. Residues: CAISESGAGRADTQYF.

CDR3 nucleotides: TGTGCCAGCAGTAGACTAGCGGGGGGCCAGAGCTCCTACAATGAGCAGTTCTTC. Encoded protein: CASSRLAGGQSSYNEQFF. The chain recombines TRBV7-3 with TRBJ2-1; TRBD2 agrees at 13 bases. CDR1 and CDR2 (germline): SGHTA, FQGTGA. The CDR3 runs 18 residues. Germline trimming cut 6 bases from V and 0 bases from J; bases unmatched to any gene: 8. The full variable domain, completed using reference TRBV7-3 and TRBJ2-1, is GAGVSQTPSNKVTEKGKYVELRCDPISGHTALYWYRQSLGQGPEFLIYFQGTGAADDSGLPNDRFFAVRPEGSVSTLKIQRTERGDSAVYLCASSRLAGGQSSYNEQFFGPGTRLTVL.

Many counts were recorded for this clone. This chain uses TRBV11-2 with TRBJ1-5, with D hard to call. The germline V gene encodes CDR1 SGHAT and CDR2 FQNNGV. V dropped 1 base and J dropped 7 bases, with 11 bases sitting between them. The CDR3 length is 14 residues. In DNA form, the CDR3 reads TGTGCCAGCAGCTTAGGGTGGGGAGGGCAGCCCCAGCATTTT. It yields the protein CASSLGWGGQPQHF.

V is TRBV9 and J is TRBJ2-1, with 9 bases lining up with TRBD2. After removal of 0 bases from V and 6 bases from J, the junction contained 7 bases not matched to a gene. Germline CDR1 is SGDLS and CDR2 is YYNGEE. The length of the CDR3 is 16 residues. Written as DNA, the CDR3 is TGTGCCAGCAGCGTAGTGTCTAGCGGGGAAGGCAATGAGCAGTTCTTC. Encoded protein: CASSVVSSGEGNEQFF.

V gene TRBV5-1 combines with J gene TRBJ2-7; maybe TRBD2 (6 bases). Germline V CDR1 and CDR2: SGHRS, YFSETQ. Trimming pared 4 bases from V and 7 bases from J, leaving 21 bases between. This CDR3 has 15 residues. This CDR3 reads CASSPGLDGAGEQYF. CDR3 coding DNA: TGCGCCAGCAGCCCCGGACTGGATGGCGCGGGGGAGCAGTACTTC.

In DNA, the CDR3 is TGCGCCAGCAGTCAATCGAAAGGGGACTATGGCTACACCTTC. It yields the protein CASSQSKGDYGYTF. The V gene is TRBV23-1, the J gene TRBJ1-2; D is perhaps TRBD1 (5 bases). TRBV23-1 is labeled an ORF, and its function is uncertain. The CDR3 consists of 14 residues. The V end was cut by 0 bases, the J end by 3 bases, with 8 bases between.

The chain uses TRBV9 and TRBJ2-1; D is uncertain. Germline CDR1 SGDLS, CDR2 YYNGEE. The CDR3 is 13 residues long. Deletions cut 0 bases from V and 10 bases from J, with 11 bases between. The CDR3 here is CASSVAGAVEQFF. Here the CDR3 DNA reads TGTGCCAGCAGCGTAGCTGGCGCGGTGGAGCAGTTCTTC.